What follows are 4 T cell receptor beta chains derived from one specimen sequenced in a study of identical twins. TCRdb re-analysed the 5' RACE reads in MiXCR, keeping a single row per CDR3 protein. The sample carries some 96,000 distinct CDR3 sequences, roughly 6% recorded once. The sequencing input was memory T cells sorted from blood. All receptors derive from a woman aged 50 to 60 in good health.

This clonotype occurred many times. This chain uses TRBV10-1 with TRBJ2-1; 9 bases are a match to TRBD2. This CDR3 has 15 residues. The V and J ends lost 6 bases and 5 bases, in that order; junction bases with no gene match: 8. Germline CDR1 and CDR2: WNHNN and SYGVQD (reference sequence). The CDR3 DNA reads as TGCGCCAGCAGCGAAGGGACTAGCCTCAACAATGAGCAGTTCTTC. This translates into CASSEGTSLNNEQFF.

This clonotype was detected ten times or more. This sequence joins TRBV5-1 and TRBJ2-1; D perhaps matches TRBD2 (6 bases). V gave up 5 bases and J gave up 1 base, with 10 bases separating them. CDR1 and CDR2 (germline): SGHRS, YFSETQ. The CDR3 runs 14 residues. The CDR3 coding sequence is TGCGCCAGCAGTGGAGGGAGTTCCTACAATGAGCAGTTCTTC. The encoded protein is CASSGGSSYNEQFF.

In this sample, this clonotype turned up many times. J is TRBJ1-5 and V is TRBV6-5, with TRBD1 identical over 9 bases. Germline CDR1 is MNHEY and CDR2 is SVGAGI. V was clipped by 0 bases and J by 8 bases; unmatched bases: 5. This CDR3 has 15 amino acids. The CDR3: CASSYSGTGYEPQHF. DNA for the CDR3: TGTGCCAGCAGTTACTCTGGGACAGGGTATGAGCCCCAGCATTTT.

This clonotype was seen a few times. The chain is built from TRBV20-1 and TRBJ2-7; D not resolved. Per germline, CDR1 DFQATT and CDR2 SNEGSKA (reference sequence). Trimming took off 3 bases at V and 3 bases at J, with 12 bases between the two ends. The CDR3 is 13 residues long. The CDR3 DNA reads TGCAGTGCTAGCTCGGTGGAGAACTACGAGCAGTACGTC. This translates into CSASSVENYEQYV.